The 9 T cell receptor beta chains below all came from one sample that was sequenced in a study of tumor-infiltrating lymphocytes in primary liver carcinoma. Starting material for RNA and DNA co-extraction consisted of about 17-34 mg of unsorted bulk tissue. A constant-region primer primed TCR beta cDNA synthesis from around 500 ng of total RNA. Amplification in three nested multiplex PCR rounds with slightly modified ARM-PCR gave rise to TCR beta libraries. The first two PCR rounds used TRBV1-TRBV30 forward primers with a C-beta reverse primer, 9 to 11 cycles each. TCRdb re-called the multiplex PCR reads with MiXCR, one entry per CDR3 protein. The top ten clones hold around 30% of a sample with 85,000 to 100,000 distinct CDR3 sequences, 65% to 70% of them seen once. The sample taken for sequencing was tumor-adjacent normal liver tissue. The receptors come from a man aged 40-50 years with primary liver carcinoma and hepatitis B virus infection.

With regard to this clonotype: Lacking the conserved final phenylalanine or tryptophan, this CDR3 likely reflects a read error. The chain recombines TRBV29-1 with TRBJ2-7; D not resolved. The CDR3 is 11 residues long. Germline V CDR1 and CDR2: SQVTM, ANQGSEA. The germline V and J ends were trimmed by 5 bases and 8 bases, with 13 bases remaining between them. In DNA, the CDR3 is TGCAGCGTTATAACCAAGATAAAGCAGTACTTA. It yields the protein CSVITKIKQYL.

The rearrangement links TRBV11-2 to TRBJ2-7, with D perhaps matching TRBD1 (6 bases). CDR3 length equals 15 residues. Germline V gene lookup returns CDR1 SGHAT and CDR2 FQNNGV. Trimming took 3 bases from V and 0 from J, leaving 12 bases between them. CDR3 loop: CASSFLQGPSYEQYF. In nucleotides, the CDR3 is TGTGCCAGCAGCTTTCTACAGGGACCCTCCTACGAGCAGTACTTC.

About this clonotype itself: The conserved final phenylalanine or tryptophan is absent from the CDR3, which likely points to a read error. This rearrangement joins TRBV11-2 to TRBJ2-7, with D uncertain. This CDR3 spans 14 amino acids. Germline V gene sequence: CDR1 SGHAT, CDR2 FQNNGV. CDR3 region: CASSLEGGVYEQYY. The CDR3 DNA reads as TGTGCCAGCAGCCTAGAAGGCGGAGTCTACGAGCAGTACTAC.

Of note for this clonotype: Being one base from a much bigger clone, this may be a read error. For the CDR3, the DNA is TGTGCCAGCAGCCGTCAGGGCTACGAGCATTACTTC. Protein product: CASSRQGYEHYF. This chain uses TRBV5-8 with TRBJ2-7, with D possibly being TRBD1 (5 bases). There are 12 residues in the CDR3. Germline values: CDR1 SGHTS, CDR2 YDEGEE.

Concerning this clonotype itself: Being one base from a much bigger clone, this may be a read error. The chain recombines TRBV6-1 with TRBJ1-5, with no clear D. CDR3 size: 16 residues. Trimming stripped 3 bases from V and 1 base from J, with 13 bases between. Germline CDR1 reads MNHNS; CDR2 reads SASEGT. The CDR3 here is CASSDMDGRSNQPQHF. CDR3 sequence (DNA): TGTGCCAGCAGTGATATGGACGGGAGGAGCAATCAGCCCCAGCATTTT.

This clonotype was seen many times. This chain joins TRBV10-3 and TRBJ2-2, with 7 bases that match TRBD1. J gave up 3 bases and V 6 bases, and 13 bases lay outside the gene matches. The CDR3 consists of 17 residues. Germline CDR1 ENHRY, CDR2 SYGVKD. The CDR3 DNA follows: TGTGCCATCAGAAGTCCAGACAGGGCTCCGTACACCGGGGAGCTGTTTTTT. This translates into CAIRSPDRAPYTGELFF.

Details on this clonotype: The missing conserved phenylalanine or tryptophan at the end of this CDR3 makes a read error likely. The V and J genes are TRBV4-1 and TRBJ2-7; D gene uncertain. This CDR3 has 12 amino acids. V was shortened by 5 bases and J by 6 bases, with 11 bases between the two germline ends. CDR1 is MGHRA and CDR2 is YSYEKL in the germline V gene. The DNA for the CDR3 is TGCGCCAGCAGCTTGGACGGCTGCGAGCAGTACTTA. This sequence encodes CASSLDGCEQYL.

Points on this clonotype: Just one base apart from a much larger clone, this may be a read error. The chain has TRBV10-3 and TRBJ2-3; 8 positions match TRBD1. The CDR3 extends over 15 amino acids. Germline CDR1 and CDR2: ENHRY and SYGVKD. CDR3 sequence (DNA): TGTGCCATCACCCCGGGACAGGCTCGCACAGATACGCAGTTTTTT. It specifies CAITPGQARTDTQFF.

With regard to this clonotype: Possible read error: a much larger clone is one base away. V is TRBV5-1 and J is TRBJ2-1; D possibly uses TRBD1 or TRBD2 (5 bases each). CDR3 length: 17 residues. Per the germline V gene, CDR1 is SGHRS and CDR2 is YFSETQ. Trimming removed 0 bases from V and 6 bases from J, with 19 bases in between. The CDR3 DNA is TGCGCCAGCAGCTTGGCCTTGGGGACGCCAACAAGCAATGAGCAGTTCTTC. It yields the protein CASSLALGTPTSNEQFF.